These T cell receptor beta chains were read from a single sample in a study of shared clonotypes between healthy human individuals. The table came from immunoSEQ multiplex PCR; TCRdb's copy has only in-frame clones and leaves some out. This sample has approximately 2.4 million clones; nearly 97% occur once, and the top ten carry around 0.13%. The source material was naive CD4+ T cells sorted from blood. The receptors here all came from a man aged 18-30 years in good health. Each CDR3 is given with its conserved first and last residue. D genes are given only for firm matches. Expanded clones get a size class; other rows say once, few or many, or leave the size out.

clone size: .
D gene: .
J gene: TRBJ1-4
V gene: TRBV11-2
CDR3 protein: CASSLGSQGIEKLFF
CDR3 DNA: TGTGCCAGCAGCTTAGGATCTCAGGGTATTGAAAAACTGTTTTTT

clone size: .
D gene: .
J gene: TRBJ2-2
V gene: TRBV6-5
CDR3 protein: CASTRGTTNTGELFF
CDR3 DNA: TGTGCCAGCACGCGGGGCACGACGAACACCGGGGAGCTGTTTTTT

clone size: .
D gene: .
J gene: TRBJ2-7
V gene: TRBV7-9
CDR3 protein: CASSPSRSQDEQYF
CDR3 DNA: TGTGCCAGCAGCCCCTCCCGTTCCCAGGATGAGCAGTACTTC

clone size: .
D gene: .
J gene: TRBJ2-3
V gene: TRBV19
CDR3 protein: CASSTGPGTDTQYF
CDR3 DNA: TGTGCCAGTAGTACCGGCCCCGGTACAGATACGCAGTATTTT

clone size: .
D gene: .
J gene: TRBJ1-3
V gene: TRBV5-4
CDR3 protein: CASSPGAGNTIYF
CDR3 DNA: TGTGCCAGCAGCCCCGGGGCTGGAAACACCATATATTTT

clone size: .
D gene: TRBD1
J gene: TRBJ1-1
V gene: TRBV5-4
CDR3 protein: CASSGTRQGMNTEAFF
CDR3 DNA: TGTGCCAGCAGCGGGACCCGACAGGGCATGAACACTGAAGCTTTCTTT

clone size: .
D gene: .
J gene: TRBJ2-7
V gene: TRBV10-3
CDR3 protein: CAISPTHLASEQYF
CDR3 DNA: TGTGCCATCAGTCCTACACATTTAGCTTCCGAGCAGTACTTC

clone size: .
D gene: .
J gene: TRBJ1-1
V gene: TRBV6-6
CDR3 protein: CASSLQGMNTEAFF
CDR3 DNA: TGTGCCAGCAGTTTACAGGGAATGAACACTGAAGCTTTCTTT

clone size: .
D gene: TRBD2
J gene: TRBJ2-3
V gene: TRBV7-2
CDR3 protein: CASSPLAGSFTDTQYF
CDR3 DNA: TGTGCCAGCAGCCCCTTAGCGGGAAGCTTCACAGATACGCAGTATTTT

clone size: .
D gene: TRBD1
J gene: TRBJ1-5
V gene: TRBV29-1
CDR3 protein: CSVGGTGDSNQPQHF
CDR3 DNA: TGCAGCGTGGGCGGGACAGGGGATAGCAATCAGCCCCAGCATTTT

clone size: .
D gene: TRBD1
J gene: TRBJ2-7
V gene: TRBV6-5
CDR3 protein: CASSLGQGGSYEQYF
CDR3 DNA: TGTGCCAGCAGCCTTGGACAGGGGGGCTCCTACGAGCAGTACTTC

clone size: .
D gene: .
J gene: TRBJ2-3
V gene: TRBV5-5
CDR3 protein: CASSLTTGKDTQYF
CDR3 DNA: TGTGCCAGCAGCTTAACAACGGGAAAGGATACGCAGTATTTT

clone size: .
D gene: TRBD1
J gene: TRBJ1-1
V gene: TRBV5-1
CDR3 protein: CASRQGQGNGEAFF
CDR3 DNA: TGCGCCAGCAGGCAGGGACAGGGAAACGGTGAAGCTTTCTTT

clone size: .
D gene: .
J gene: TRBJ1-4
V gene: TRBV5-6
CDR3 protein: CASSRRGATNEKLFF
CDR3 DNA: TGTGCCAGCAGCCGTAGGGGGGCAACTAATGAAAAACTGTTTTTT

clone size: .
D gene: .
J gene: TRBJ1-1
V gene: TRBV2
CDR3 protein: CASSVGMNTEAFF
CDR3 DNA: TGTGCCAGCAGTGTGGGGATGAACACTGAAGCTTTCTTT

clone size: .
D gene: .
J gene: TRBJ2-7
V gene: TRBV2
CDR3 protein: CASKLGGPYEQYF
CDR3 DNA: TGTGCCAGCAAACTCGGGGGTCCCTACGAGCAGTACTTC

clone size: .
D gene: TRBD1
J gene: TRBJ1-2
V gene: TRBV19
CDR3 protein: CASRNGQGALYGYTF
CDR3 DNA: TGTGCCAGTAGGAACGGACAGGGAGCCCTCTATGGCTACACCTTC

clone size: .
D gene: TRBD1
J gene: TRBJ2-3
V gene: TRBV5-1
CDR3 protein: CASSLTDRVEDTQYF
CDR3 DNA: TGCGCCAGCAGCTTGACAGACAGGGTGGAAGATACGCAGTATTTT

clone size: .
D gene: .
J gene: TRBJ1-6
V gene: TRBV6-6
CDR3 protein: CASSPGRDPNRSPLHF
CDR3 DNA: TGTGCCAGCAGCCCCGGAAGGGACCCAAATCGGTCACCCCTCCACTTT

clone size: .
D gene: .
J gene: TRBJ1-3
V gene: TRBV18
CDR3 protein: CASSPGNTIYF
CDR3 DNA: TGTGCCAGCTCCCCTGGGAACACCATATATTTT

clone size: .
D gene: .
J gene: TRBJ2-7
V gene: TRBV18
CDR3 protein: CASSPAIGPVNAYEQYF
CDR3 DNA: TGTGCCAGCTCACCTGCGATTGGTCCCGTTAATGCCTACGAGCAGTACTTC

clone size: .
D gene: TRBD1
J gene: TRBJ2-5
V gene: TRBV2
CDR3 protein: CASSEDRGQETQYF
CDR3 DNA: TGTGCCAGCAGTGAGGACAGGGGACAAGAGACCCAGTACTTC

clone size: .
D gene: .
J gene: TRBJ1-5
V gene: TRBV11-2
CDR3 protein: CASSFDQGPQHF
CDR3 DNA: TGTGCCAGCAGCTTCGACCAGGGGCCCCAGCATTTT

clone size: .
D gene: .
J gene: TRBJ2-7
V gene: TRBV5-1
CDR3 protein: CASSLEAGPNYEQYF
CDR3 DNA: TGCGCCAGCAGCTTGGAGGCAGGGCCGAACTACGAGCAGTACTTC

clone size: .
D gene: .
J gene: TRBJ2-3
V gene: TRBV28
CDR3 protein: CASSPGGVLGDTQYF
CDR3 DNA: TGTGCCAGCAGTCCAGGAGGGGTTCTTGGAGATACGCAGTATTTT

clone size: .
D gene: .
J gene: TRBJ2-1
V gene: TRBV29-1
CDR3 protein: CSVDAFSSYNEQFF
CDR3 DNA: TGCAGCGTTGACGCCTTCAGCTCCTACAATGAGCAGTTCTTC

clone size: .
D gene: .
J gene: TRBJ2-7
V gene: TRBV28
CDR3 protein: CASSNLRDLGYF
CDR3 DNA: TGTGCCAGCTCAAATCTCCGGGACTTGGGATACTTC

clone size: .
D gene: .
J gene: TRBJ1-2
V gene: TRBV5-1
CDR3 protein: CASSPSGTQGGYTF
CDR3 DNA: TGCGCCAGCAGCCCGAGCGGGACCCAAGGTGGCTACACCTTC

clone size: once
D gene: TRBD1
J gene: TRBJ2-7
V gene: TRBV19
CDR3 protein: CASSIRTGTGAYEQYF
CDR3 DNA: TGTGCCAGTAGTATAAGAACCGGGACAGGTGCCTACGAGCAGTACTTC

clone size: .
D gene: .
J gene: TRBJ2-2
V gene: TRBV19
CDR3 protein: CASSIARDTGELFF
CDR3 DNA: TGTGCCAGTAGTATAGCCCGTGACACCGGGGAGCTGTTTTTT

clone size: .
D gene: .
J gene: TRBJ1-3
V gene: TRBV11-2
CDR3 protein: CASSPKTGNTIYF
CDR3 DNA: TGTGCCAGCAGCCCGAAAACTGGAAACACCATATATTTT

clone size: .
D gene: .
J gene: TRBJ2-7
V gene: TRBV10-3
CDR3 protein: CAISEKLQGAGSEQYF
CDR3 DNA: TGTGCCATCAGTGAGAAGTTGCAGGGCGCGGGGAGTGAGCAGTACTTC

clone size: .
D gene: .
J gene: TRBJ1-2
V gene: TRBV21-1
CDR3 protein: CASTAGPTGYTF
CDR3 DNA: TGTGCCAGCACGGCAGGGCCTACTGGCTACACCTTC

clone size: .
D gene: TRBD1
J gene: TRBJ1-2
V gene: TRBV10-3
CDR3 protein: CAISDTGDGYTF
CDR3 DNA: TGTGCCATCAGTGACACAGGGGATGGCTACACCTTC

clone size: .
D gene: .
J gene: TRBJ2-7
V gene: TRBV7-2
CDR3 protein: CASSLSLPGEQYF
CDR3 DNA: TGTGCCAGCAGCTTATCCCTCCCCGGGGAGCAGTACTTC

clone size: .
D gene: .
J gene: TRBJ2-1
V gene: TRBV7-9
CDR3 protein: CASSHPGRFVHEQFF
CDR3 DNA: TGTGCCAGCAGCCACCCGGGACGCTTTGTCCATGAGCAGTTCTTC

clone size: .
D gene: .
J gene: TRBJ1-5
V gene: TRBV30
CDR3 protein: CAWSVQPNQPQHF
CDR3 DNA: TGTGCCTGGAGTGTACAGCCTAATCAGCCCCAGCATTTT

clone size: .
D gene: .
J gene: TRBJ1-6
V gene: TRBV6-6
CDR3 protein: CASSLQRNNSPLHF
CDR3 DNA: TGTGCCAGCAGTTTACAGCGTAATAATTCACCCCTCCACTTT

clone size: .
D gene: .
J gene: TRBJ2-2
V gene: TRBV10-3
CDR3 protein: CAISVRGETGELFF
CDR3 DNA: TGTGCCATCAGTGTTCGGGGTGAGACCGGGGAGCTGTTTTTT

clone size: .
D gene: .
J gene: TRBJ2-7
V gene: TRBV6-5
CDR3 protein: CASFGGPYEQYF
CDR3 DNA: TGTGCCAGCTTCGGGGGTCCCTACGAGCAGTACTTC

clone size: .
D gene: .
J gene: TRBJ2-5
V gene: TRBV7-9
CDR3 protein: CASSHRFSQETQYF
CDR3 DNA: TGTGCCAGCAGCCACAGGTTCTCTCAAGAGACCCAGTACTTC

clone size: .
D gene: TRBD2
J gene: TRBJ2-3
V gene: TRBV7-2
CDR3 protein: CASSLGLAFSLDTQYF
CDR3 DNA: TGTGCCAGCAGCTTAGGACTAGCGTTCTCCTTGGATACGCAGTATTTT

clone size: .
D gene: .
J gene: TRBJ1-5
V gene: TRBV11-2
CDR3 protein: CASSLEGTPNQPQHF
CDR3 DNA: TGTGCCAGCAGCTTAGAAGGGACGCCTAATCAGCCCCAGCATTTT

clone size: .
D gene: .
J gene: TRBJ2-1
V gene: TRBV5-6
CDR3 protein: CGQGRIGSSYNEQFF
CDR3 DNA: TGTGGGCAGGGAAGGATCGGGAGCTCCTACAATGAGCAGTTCTTC

clone size: .
D gene: .
J gene: TRBJ2-7
V gene: TRBV6-1
CDR3 protein: CASSEMGASYEQYF
CDR3 DNA: TGTGCCAGCAGTGAAATGGGGGCTTCCTACGAGCAGTACTTC

clone size: .
D gene: .
J gene: TRBJ2-1
V gene: TRBV5-4
CDR3 protein: CASSLAPRGAYNEQFF
CDR3 DNA: TGTGCCAGCAGCTTGGCACCCAGGGGGGCATACAATGAGCAGTTCTTC

clone size: .
D gene: .
J gene: TRBJ2-7
V gene: TRBV6-5
CDR3 protein: CATSQDRPYEQYF
CDR3 DNA: TGTGCCACCAGCCAAGACAGACCCTACGAGCAGTACTTC